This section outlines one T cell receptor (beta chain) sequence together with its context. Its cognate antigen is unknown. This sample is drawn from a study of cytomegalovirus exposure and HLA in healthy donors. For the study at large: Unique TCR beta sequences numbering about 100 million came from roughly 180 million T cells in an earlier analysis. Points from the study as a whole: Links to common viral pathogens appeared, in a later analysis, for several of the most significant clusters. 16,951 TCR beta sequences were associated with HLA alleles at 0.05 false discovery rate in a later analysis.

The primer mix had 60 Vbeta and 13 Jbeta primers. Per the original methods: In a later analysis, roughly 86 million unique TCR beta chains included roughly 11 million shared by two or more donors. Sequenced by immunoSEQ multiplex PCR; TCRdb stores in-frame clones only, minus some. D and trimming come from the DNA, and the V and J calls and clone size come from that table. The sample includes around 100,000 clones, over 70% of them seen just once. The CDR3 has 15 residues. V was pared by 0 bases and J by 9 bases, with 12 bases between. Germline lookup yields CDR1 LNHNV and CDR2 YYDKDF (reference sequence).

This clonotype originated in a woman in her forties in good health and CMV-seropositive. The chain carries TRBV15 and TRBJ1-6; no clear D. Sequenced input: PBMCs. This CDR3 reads CATSRDLDLLSPLHF. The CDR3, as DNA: TGTGCCACCAGCAGAGATCTTGACTTACTTTCACCCCTCCACTTT.